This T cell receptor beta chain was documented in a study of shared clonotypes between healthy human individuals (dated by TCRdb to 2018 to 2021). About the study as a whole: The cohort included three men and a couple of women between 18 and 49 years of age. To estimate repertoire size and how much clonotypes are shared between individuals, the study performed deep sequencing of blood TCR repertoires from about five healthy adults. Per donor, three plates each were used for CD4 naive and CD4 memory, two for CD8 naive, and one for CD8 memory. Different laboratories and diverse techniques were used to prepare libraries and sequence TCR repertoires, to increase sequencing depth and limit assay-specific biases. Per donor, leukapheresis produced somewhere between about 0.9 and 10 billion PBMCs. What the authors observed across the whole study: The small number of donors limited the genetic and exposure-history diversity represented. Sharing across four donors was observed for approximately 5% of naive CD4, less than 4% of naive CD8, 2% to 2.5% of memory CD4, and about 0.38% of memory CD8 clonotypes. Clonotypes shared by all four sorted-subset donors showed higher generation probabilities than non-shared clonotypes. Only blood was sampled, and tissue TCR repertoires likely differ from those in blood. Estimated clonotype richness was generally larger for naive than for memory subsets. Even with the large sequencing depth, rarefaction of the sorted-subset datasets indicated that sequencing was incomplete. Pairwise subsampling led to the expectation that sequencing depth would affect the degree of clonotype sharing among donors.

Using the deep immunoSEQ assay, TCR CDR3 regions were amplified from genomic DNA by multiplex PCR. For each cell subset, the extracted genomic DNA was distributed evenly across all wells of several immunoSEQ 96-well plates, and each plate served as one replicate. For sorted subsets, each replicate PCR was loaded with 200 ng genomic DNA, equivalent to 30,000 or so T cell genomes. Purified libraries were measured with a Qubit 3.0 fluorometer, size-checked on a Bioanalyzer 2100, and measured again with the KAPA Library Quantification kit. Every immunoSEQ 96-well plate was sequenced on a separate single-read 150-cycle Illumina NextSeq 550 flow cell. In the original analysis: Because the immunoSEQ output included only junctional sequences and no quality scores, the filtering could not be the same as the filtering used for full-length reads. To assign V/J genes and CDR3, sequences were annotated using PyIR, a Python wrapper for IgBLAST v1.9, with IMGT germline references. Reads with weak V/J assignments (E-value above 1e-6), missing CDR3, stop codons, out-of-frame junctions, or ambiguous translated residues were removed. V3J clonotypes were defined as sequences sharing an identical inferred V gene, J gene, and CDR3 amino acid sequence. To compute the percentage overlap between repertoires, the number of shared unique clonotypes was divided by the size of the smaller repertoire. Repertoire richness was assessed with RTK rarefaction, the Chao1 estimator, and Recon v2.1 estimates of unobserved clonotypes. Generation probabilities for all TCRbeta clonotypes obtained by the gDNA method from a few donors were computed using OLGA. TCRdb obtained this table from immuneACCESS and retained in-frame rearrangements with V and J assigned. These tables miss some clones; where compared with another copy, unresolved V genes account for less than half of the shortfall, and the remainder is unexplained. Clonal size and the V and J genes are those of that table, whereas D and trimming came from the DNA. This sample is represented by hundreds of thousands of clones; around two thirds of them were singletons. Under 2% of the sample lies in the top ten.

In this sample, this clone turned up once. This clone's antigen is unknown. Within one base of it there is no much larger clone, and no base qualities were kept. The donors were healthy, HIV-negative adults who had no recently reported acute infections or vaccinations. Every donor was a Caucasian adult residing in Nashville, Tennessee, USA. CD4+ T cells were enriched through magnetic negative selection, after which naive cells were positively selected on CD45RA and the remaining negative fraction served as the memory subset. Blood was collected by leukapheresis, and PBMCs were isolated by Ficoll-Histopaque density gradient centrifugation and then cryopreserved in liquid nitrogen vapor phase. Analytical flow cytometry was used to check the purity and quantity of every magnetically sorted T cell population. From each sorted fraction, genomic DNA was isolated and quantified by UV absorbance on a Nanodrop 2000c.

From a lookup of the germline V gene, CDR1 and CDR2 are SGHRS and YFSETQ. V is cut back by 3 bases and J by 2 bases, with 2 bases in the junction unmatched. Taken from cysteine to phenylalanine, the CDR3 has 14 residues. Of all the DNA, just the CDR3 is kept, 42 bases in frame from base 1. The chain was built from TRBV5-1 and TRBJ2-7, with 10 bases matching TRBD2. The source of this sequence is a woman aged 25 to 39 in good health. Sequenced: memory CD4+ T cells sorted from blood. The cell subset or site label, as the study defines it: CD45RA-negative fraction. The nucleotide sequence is TGCGCCAGCAGCTATAGCGGGGGGACCTACGAGCAGTACTTC. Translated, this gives CASSYSGGTYEQYF.